This T cell receptor (beta chain) was captured by sequencing in a study of T cell responses to AZD1222 COVID-19 vaccine. Profiling relied on immunoSEQ multiplex PCR, and the TCRdb table lists in-frame clones only, not all of them. The sample has approximately 190,000 clones, 80% to 95% seen once. This clone was seen only once. Its target is unknown. The CDR3 totals 14 residues. Trimming pared 3 bases from V and 8 bases from J, leaving 15 bases between. Germline values: CDR1 SGHNT, CDR2 YYREEE (reference sequence). General study points: Unmutated variant regions are reportedly the target of nearly half of TCRs that are spike-specific. Baseline testing showed seropositivity in only a handful of AZD1222 recipients.

The starting material was peripheral blood, obtained 28 days after the second AZD1222 dose. This rearrangement joins TRBV5-4 to TRBJ2-1; possible D gene TRBD2, 6 bases. This sequence was found in an adult who received the AZD1222 COVID-19 vaccine. The CDR3 DNA is TGTGCCAGCAGCTCCCCGGGGGAGGAGGATGAGCAGTTCTTC. Protein product: CASSSPGEEDEQFF.